This entry lists 11 T cell receptor beta chains sequenced from one sample in a study of blood T cell repertoires in COVID-19. Using immunoSEQ multiplex PCR, the repertoire was profiled, and TCRdb retains in-frame clones only, with some absent. The table shows some 150,000 clones, with approximately 86% occurring only once. Material for sequencing was peripheral blood. All receptors derive from a woman in her forties or fifties with acute or convalescent COVID-19.

The chain is built from TRBV5-8 and TRBJ1-3; D is undetermined. From germline, CDR1 is SGHTS and CDR2 YDEGEE. Trimming shortened V by 0 bases and J by 4 bases, and 11 bases separated the two germline ends. The CDR3 runs to 15 residues. CDR3 amino acids: CASSLEPTHGNTIYF. Written as DNA, the CDR3 is TGTGCCAGCAGCTTGGAGCCCACGCACGGAAACACCATATATTTT.

This chain uses TRBV5-4 with TRBJ1-2; no clear D gene. The CDR3 covers 14 residues. The germline gives CDR1 SGHNT, CDR2 YYREEE (reference sequence). Trimming pared 1 base from V and 0 bases from J, leaving 7 bases between. The CDR3 sequence is CASSLTTANYGYTF. Here the CDR3 DNA reads TGTGCCAGCAGCTTGACAACAGCTAACTATGGCTACACCTTC.

This clone has only one observation. V is TRBV9 and J is TRBJ2-7; TRBD1 aligns across 7 bases. CDR1 is SGDLS and CDR2 is YYNGEE in the germline V gene. V lost 4 bases to trimming and J lost 5 bases; unmatched junction nucleotides: 9. The length of the CDR3 is 14 residues. For the CDR3, the DNA is TGTGCCAGCAGCTTCCAGGACAGGCTGGACGAGCAGTACTTC. Translation: CASSFQDRLDEQYF.

The J gene is TRBJ1-5, the V gene TRBV7-3, with 7 nucleotides matching TRBD1. The germline gives CDR1 SGHTA, CDR2 FQGTGA. V lost 3 bases to trimming and J lost 12 bases; unmatched junction nucleotides: 8. There are 13 residues in the CDR3. CDR3 residues: CASSLVRGDHQHF. CDR3 sequence (DNA): TGTGCCAGCAGCTTGGTCAGGGGGGATCACCAGCATTTT.

V and J are TRBV5-1 and TRBJ1-6, with TRBD1 identical over 8 bases. The CDR3 is 15 amino acids. The V and J ends lost 5 bases and 8 bases, in that order; junction bases with no gene match: 9. Germline V gives CDR1 SGHRS, CDR2 YFSETQ. The CDR3 DNA reads TGCGCCAGCAGAGCCGACAGGGGACAAGATTCACCCCTCCACTTT. Encoded protein: CASRADRGQDSPLHF.

This chain connects TRBV10-3 to TRBJ1-3; D is undetermined. Trimming took 5 bases from V and 0 from J, leaving 8 bases between them. The CDR3 totals 14 residues. Germline values: CDR1 ENHRY, CDR2 SYGVKD. The CDR3 here is CAISSSSSGNTIYF. CDR3 nucleotides: TGTGCCATCAGTAGCTCCTCCTCTGGAAACACCATATATTTT.

V gene TRBV11-2 combines with J gene TRBJ1-2, with unresolved D. V lost 3 bases, J lost 2 bases, and 4 bases lay in between. The CDR3 loop spans 12 amino acids. Germline V gene sequence: CDR1 SGHAT, CDR2 FQNNGV. The CDR3: CASSLRNYGYTF. The CDR3 bases are TGTGCCAGCAGCTTGAGAAACTATGGCTACACCTTC.

The chain joins TRBV27 to TRBJ1-1; TRBD1 is a possible D gene (6 bases). From germline, CDR1 is MNHEY and CDR2 SMNVEV (reference sequence). Trimming cost V 7 bases and J 3 bases, with 12 bases left between them. The CDR3 has 13 residues. CDR3 sequence: CASTTGTDTEAFF. In DNA form, the CDR3 reads TGTGCCAGCACCACAGGGACGGACACTGAAGCTTTCTTT.

This rearrangement joins TRBV6-5 to TRBJ2-1; D might be TRBD1 (6 bases). CDR1 is MNHEY and CDR2 is SVGAGI in the germline V gene. Trimming cost V 0 bases and J 2 bases, with 11 bases left between them. CDR3 length: 16 residues. CDR3: CASSYSAGETYNEQFF. The CDR3 nucleotides read TGTGCCAGCAGTTACTCGGCAGGGGAGACCTACAATGAGCAGTTCTTC.

This clone was seen only once. The chain couples TRBV20-1 to TRBJ2-7, with TRBD2 as a possible D gene (6 bases). Looked up from germline, CDR1 is DFQATT and CDR2 is SNEGSKA (reference sequence). The CDR3 contains 13 residues. Trimming took off 3 bases at V and 7 bases at J, with 16 bases between the two ends. The CDR3 DNA reads as TGCAGTGCTAGTTCTCCGGGGAGGTGGGAGCAGTACTTC. It encodes CSASSPGRWEQYF.

The rearrangement links TRBV28 to TRBJ2-1; the D gene is possibly TRBD1 (5 bases). Between the trimmed V and J ends, which lost 6 bases and 0 bases, there was a span of 12 bases. The CDR3 is 15 amino acids. Germline lookup yields CDR1 MDHEN and CDR2 SYDVKM. The CDR3 nucleotides read TGTGCCAGCAGCCGTGGGGCCGGCTCCTACAATGAGCAGTTCTTC. This sequence encodes CASSRGAGSYNEQFF.